These 2 T cell receptor beta chains were all obtained from the same sample, sequenced in a study of shared clonotypes between healthy human individuals. Assay: immunoSEQ multiplex PCR; the TCRdb copy retains only in-frame clones and omits some. The sample records under 2,000,000 clones, about 95% being singletons. The naive CD8 fraction comprised CD45RO-negative cells positively selected for CCR7 and excluded terminally differentiated effector memory CD45RA+ cells. The sequencing sample was made of naive CD8+ T cells sorted from blood. The receptors shown here come from a man aged 18 to 30 in good health.

V gene TRBV7-9 combines with J gene TRBJ2-6, with 9 bases aligning to TRBD1. Germline CDR1 reads SEHNR; CDR2 reads FQNEAQ (reference sequence). The CDR3 spans 17 residues. After removal of 5 bases from V and 0 bases from J, the junction contained 5 bases not matched to a gene. CDR3 sequence: CASSNRGPSSGANVLTF. Here the CDR3 DNA reads TGTGCCAGCAGCAACAGGGGGCCCAGCTCTGGGGCCAACGTCCTGACTTTC.

The table lists this clone with a count of one. DNA of the CDR3: TGTGCCAGCAGCCCAAGCGGACGGGGCTGGCCTGAAGCTTTCTTT. The encoded protein is CASSPSGRGWPEAFF. The V call is TRBV7-9, the J call TRBJ1-1; perhaps TRBD1 as D (5 bases). Trimming took 5 bases from V and 6 from J, leaving 19 bases between them. Germline V gives CDR1 SEHNR, CDR2 FQNEAQ (reference sequence). This CDR3 spans 15 amino acids. Combining the CDR3 with reference TRBV7-9 and TRBJ1-1 gives the whole variable domain DTGVSQNPRHKITKRGQNVTFRCDPISEHNRLYWYRQTLGQGPEFLTYFQNEAQLEKSRLLSDRFSAERPKGSFSTLEIQRTEQGDSAMYLCASSPSGRGWPEAFFGQGTRLTVV.